This T cell receptor beta chain was retrieved from a study of identical twins. Overall study findings and caveats: Out-of-frame alpha sequences shared between twins exhibited an excess of low generation probability. Abundant cord blood beta clonotypes carried fewer insertions; memory repertoires showed none.

V lost 3 bases and J lost 7, with 10 bases in between. Germline V lookup: CDR1 SGHVS, CDR2 FQNEAQ. The CDR3 has 14 amino acids. There are a few counts of this clonotype. Its specificity is not known. Unique molecular identifiers were present on the cDNA, and a universal primer site came from template switching. TCRdb fed the 5' RACE reads into MiXCR, producing one record per CDR3 protein. The sample has about 890,000 distinct CDR3 sequences, over 9% seen once; the top ten hold about 1.5%. This sample also appeared in a second study, on yellow fever vaccine responses in identical twins.

Sequenced input: PBMCs. The rearrangement links TRBV7-8 to TRBJ1-6; D remains unclear. This clonotype was obtained from a woman between 18 and 30 years old in good health. In DNA form, the CDR3 reads TGTGCCAGCAGCTTGAAACAGAAGAATTCACCCCTCCACTTT. Encoded protein: CASSLKQKNSPLHF.